A selection of T cell receptor beta chains follows, all from one sample in a study of Ad26.COV2.S vaccination and SARS-CoV-2 variants. TCRdb's table, derived via immunoSEQ multiplex PCR, lists solely in-frame clones and lacks some. The data contain around 320,000 clones, approximately 86% of them singletons. The specimen comprised peripheral blood, sampled in a trial of Ad26.COV2.S vaccine versus placebo. The receptors were gathered from a person between 18 and 65 years old who received the Ad26.COV2.S COVID-19 vaccine or a placebo. The CDR3 runs from the conserved cysteine through the conserved F or W. A D gene is named only where the DNA matches it firmly. Rows give clone size only sometimes, using once, few, many, or a class for an expanded clone.

14 TRBJ1-5 - TRBV7-2 TRBD1 CASSLGTANQPQHF TGTGCCAGCAGCCTCGGGACAGCTAATCAGCCCCAGCATTTT
14 TRBJ1-2 once TRBV4-3 - CASSPGRFRYGYTF TGCGCCAGCAGCCCCGGGAGATTCCGATATGGCTACACCTTC
13 TRBJ1-1 - TRBV19 - CASTRGMNTEAFF TGTGCCAGTACCCGAGGGATGAACACTGAAGCTTTCTTT
17 TRBJ2-3 - TRBV7-9 TRBD1 CASSSGQGATSTDTQYF TGTGCCAGCAGCTCCGGACAGGGGGCCACTAGCACAGATACGCAGTATTTT
11 TRBJ1-1 - TRBV20-1 TRBD1 CSASQGAEAFF TGCAGTGCGAGCCAGGGGGCCGAAGCTTTCTTT
15 TRBJ1-6 - TRBV18 - CASSPPEGGGSPLHF TGTGCCAGCTCACCACCCGAGGGGGGCGGCTCACCCCTCCACTTT
14 TRBJ1-1 - TRBV14 TRBD1 CASRQQGMNTEAFF TGTGCCAGCAGGCAACAGGGGATGAACACTGAAGCTTTCTTT
17 TRBJ1-5 - TRBV2 TRBD1 CASSKPGTGTSNQPQHF TGTGCCAGCAGCAAACCCGGGACAGGGACTTCCAATCAGCCCCAGCATTTT
13 TRBJ1-2 - TRBV7-2 - CASSFTGTYGYTF TGTGCCAGCAGCTTTACAGGGACCTATGGCTACACCTTC
15 TRBJ2-6 - TRBV7-2 - CASSPPSAGANVLTF TGTGCCAGCAGCCCGCCGTCGGCCGGGGCCAACGTCCTGACTTTC
15 TRBJ2-1 - TRBV7-2 - CASSLGHTSYNEQFF TGTGCCAGCAGCTTAGGTCATACCTCCTACAATGAGCAGTTCTTC
15 TRBJ1-2 few TRBV7-8 TRBD1 CASTSRQGASYGYTF TGTGCCAGCACCTCTCGACAGGGGGCTAGCTATGGCTACACCTTC
16 TRBJ1-4 - TRBV4-1 - CASSQDPGRKNEKLFF TGCGCCAGCAGCCAAGATCCCGGACGGAAGAATGAAAAACTGTTTTTT
15 TRBJ1-2 - TRBV5-4 - CASSLAGHREDGYTF TGTGCCAGCAGCTTGGCCGGGCACAGGGAAGATGGCTACACCTTC
15 TRBJ1-1 - TRBV5-6 - CASSLQGIANTEAFF TGTGCCAGCAGCTTGCAGGGTATAGCGAACACTGAAGCTTTCTTT
15 TRBJ1-2 - TRBV27 - CASRRQLGTNYGYTF TGTGCCAGCAGGCGACAGTTAGGAACCAACTATGGCTACACCTTC
15 TRBJ1-6 - TRBV19 - CASSQVRGYNSPLHF TGTGCCAGTAGTCAAGTCAGGGGCTATAATTCACCCCTCCACTTT
15 TRBJ1-2 - TRBV6-6 - CASSYSSRGDYGYTF TGTGCCAGCAGTTACTCTTCCAGGGGCGACTATGGCTACACCTTC
15 TRBJ2-1 - TRBV5-8 - CASSPARVRTHEQFF TGTGCCAGCAGCCCCGCCAGGGTCCGAACTCATGAGCAGTTCTTC
20 TRBJ2-3 - TRBV3-1/TRBV3-2 TRBD2 CASSQDRGLAGGLGTDTQYF TGTGCCAGCAGCCAAGATCGCGGACTAGCGGGGGGGCTTGGCACAGATACGCAGTATTTT
16 TRBJ2-1 - TRBV11-3 - CASSLGGAGVYNEQFF TGTGCCAGCAGCCTGGGGGGGGCTGGGGTCTACAATGAGCAGTTCTTC
16 TRBJ1-3 - TRBV9 TRBD1 CASSAGQLNSGNTIYF TGTGCCAGCAGCGCGGGACAGCTTAACTCTGGAAACACCATATATTTT
14 TRBJ2-3 - TRBV5-1 TRBD2 CASNVAGDTDTQYF TGCGCCAGCAACGTAGCGGGGGACACAGATACGCAGTATTTT
14 TRBJ2-5 - TRBV5-1 - CASSLAVLGETQYF TGCGCCAGCAGCTTGGCCGTCCTGGGAGAGACCCAGTACTTC
15 TRBJ1-2 - TRBV6-5 - CASSPGGGSSYGYTF TGTGCCAGCAGCCCCGGAGGGGGGAGTAGCTATGGCTACACCTTC
14 TRBJ1-6 - TRBV19 TRBD1 CASSSGQGESPLHF TGTGCCAGTAGTTCGGGACAGGGGGAATCACCCCTCCACTTT
16 TRBJ2-1 - TRBV10-2 TRBD1 CASRTGGQRGRIEQFF TGCGCCAGTCGGACAGGGGGCCAGCGGGGGAGGATTGAGCAGTTCTTC
16 TRBJ1-2 - TRBV7-9 - CASRGVRDGPYYGYTF TGTGCCTCCCGCGGTGTCCGGGACGGACCCTACTATGGCTACACCTTC
16 TRBJ2-1 - TRBV24-1 TRBD1 CATSDSGQGIDNEQFF TGTGCCACCAGTGATAGTGGACAGGGGATTGACAATGAGCAGTTCTTC
15 TRBJ2-3 - TRBV6-5 TRBD1 CASSPRQGGTDTQYF TGTGCCAGCAGTCCTAGACAGGGGGGCACAGATACGCAGTATTTT
13 TRBJ2-1 - TRBV18 - CASSSFQGNEQFF TGTGCCAGCTCATCGTTTCAGGGGAATGAGCAGTTCTTC
18 TRBJ2-2 - TRBV7-6 TRBD2 CASSQGLAGGQVTGELFF TGTGCCAGCAGCCAGGGACTAGCGGGGGGGCAGGTCACCGGGGAGCTGTTTTTT
17 TRBJ2-1 - TRBV5-4 - CASSGRGLSDPYNEQFF TGTGCCAGCAGCGGGAGGGGGCTAAGCGACCCCTACAATGAGCAGTTCTTC
14 TRBJ1-4 once TRBV7-9 - CASSLQQANEKLFF TGTGCCAGCAGCTTGCAGCAGGCGAATGAAAAACTGTTTTTT
15 TRBJ2-2 - TRBV2 TRBD1 CASRTGTGVAGELFF TGTGCCAGCAGAACCGGGACAGGGGTGGCCGGGGAGCTGTTTTTT
10 TRBJ2-1 - TRBV20-1 - CSARDNEQFF TGCAGTGCTAGGGACAATGAGCAGTTCTTC
14 TRBJ1-1 few TRBV2 - CASRTGTPNTEAFF TGTGCCAGCAGAACCGGGACACCTAACACTGAAGCTTTCTTT
16 TRBJ1-6 - TRBV6-5 - CASSYSGQGGGSPLHF TGTGCCAGCAGTTACTCGGGGCAGGGTGGTGGTTCACCCCTCCACTTT
15 TRBJ2-5 - TRBV5-4 TRBD2 CASSFKLAGAETQYF TGTGCCAGCAGCTTCAAACTAGCGGGGGCGGAGACCCAGTACTTC
14 TRBJ2-7 - TRBV6-6 TRBD1 CASSSRQGTYEQYF TGTGCCAGCAGTTCCCGACAGGGAACCTACGAGCAGTACTTC
15 TRBJ2-3 few TRBV11-2 TRBD1 CASSLDIGTGHTQYF TGTGCCAGCAGCTTAGATATAGGGACAGGCCATACGCAGTATTTT
18 TRBJ2-4 - TRBV4-2 TRBD1 CASSEGPGDRGGRNIQYF TGTGCCAGCAGCGAAGGGCCCGGAGACAGGGGGGGTCGAAACATTCAGTACTTC
18 TRBJ2-2 - TRBV4-2 - CASSSLFQDKSNTGELFF TGTGCCAGCAGCTCCTTATTCCAGGACAAATCGAACACCGGGGAGCTGTTTTTT
14 TRBJ2-1 - TRBV9 - CASSATSSYNEQFF TGTGCCAGCAGCGCTACAAGCTCCTACAATGAGCAGTTCTTC
14 TRBJ2-5 - TRBV7-2 - CASSPTRAQETQYF TGTGCCAGCAGTCCCACAAGAGCCCAAGAGACCCAGTACTTC
14 TRBJ1-2 - TRBV5-1 - CASSPVGGFYGYTF TGCGCCAGCAGCCCCGTCGGGGGGTTCTATGGCTACACCTTC
16 TRBJ1-5 few TRBV7-2 - CASSLGRGASNQPQHF TGTGCCAGCAGCTTAGGGCGGGGGGCCAGCAATCAGCCCCAGCATTTT
14 TRBJ2-1 - TRBV2 TRBD1 CASSPTGTVNEQFF TGTGCCAGCAGCCCCACTGGGACAGTCAATGAGCAGTTCTTC
14 TRBJ2-1 - TRBV29-1 TRBD1 CSVRGGTGGNEQFF TGCAGCGTCAGAGGAGGGACAGGGGGCAATGAGCAGTTCTTC
19 TRBJ2-1 - TRBV11-2 TRBD1 CASSNRIRDRNSSYNEQFF TGTGCCAGCAGCAACCGGATCCGGGACAGAAATAGCTCCTACAATGAGCAGTTCTTC
14 TRBJ2-1 - TRBV9 - CASSVRAGYNEQFF TGTGCCAGCAGCGTAAGGGCAGGGTATAATGAGCAGTTCTTC
15 TRBJ1-1 - TRBV11-2 - CASTQAHVRDTEAFF TGTGCCAGCACCCAGGCCCATGTTAGGGACACTGAAGCTTTCTTT
14 TRBJ1-1 - TRBV6-5 - CASSYSDSSRLVFF TGTGCCAGCAGTTACTCCGACAGTAGCCGTCTTGTATTCTTT
15 TRBJ2-2 once TRBV11-2 - CASSLEGWETGELFF TGTGCCAGCAGCTTAGAGGGGTGGGAAACCGGGGAGCTGTTTTTT
16 TRBJ2-6 - TRBV5-8 TRBD1 CASSLGQSWGANVLTF TGTGCCAGCAGCCTGGGACAGTCCTGGGGGGCCAACGTCCTGACTTTC
17 TRBJ1-6 - TRBV4-3 - CASSQDLGSSYNSPLHF TGCGCCAGCAGCCAAGATCTTGGGAGCTCCTATAATTCACCCCTCCACTTT
14 TRBJ1-1 - TRBV5-4 - CASSLQGSVTEAFF TGTGCCAGCAGCTTACAGGGTTCGGTCACTGAAGCTTTCTTT
12 TRBJ2-7 once TRBV6-6 - CASRPAGYEQYF TGTGCCAGCAGGCCAGCTGGGTACGAGCAGTACTTC
15 TRBJ1-3 - TRBV7-2 TRBD1 CASSWDRISGNTIYF TGTGCCAGCAGCTGGGACAGGATTTCTGGAAACACCATATATTTT
15 TRBJ1-2 - TRBV7-6 TRBD1 CASSLGDRDYYGYTF TGTGCCAGCAGCTTAGGGGACAGGGACTACTATGGCTACACCTTC